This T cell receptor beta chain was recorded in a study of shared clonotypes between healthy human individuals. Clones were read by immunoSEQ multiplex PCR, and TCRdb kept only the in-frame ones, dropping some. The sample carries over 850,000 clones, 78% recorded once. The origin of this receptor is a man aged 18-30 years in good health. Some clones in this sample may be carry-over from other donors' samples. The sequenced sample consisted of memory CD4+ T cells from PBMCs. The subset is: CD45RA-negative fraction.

In nucleotides, the CDR3 is TGTGCCAGCAGCCGTCAAGGAGATACGCAGTATTTT. It yields the protein CASSRQGDTQYF. This rearrangement joins TRBV11-3 to TRBJ2-3, with D hard to call. Germline V gene lookup returns CDR1 SGHNT and CDR2 YENEEA. Trimming pared 5 bases from V and 5 bases from J, leaving 8 bases between. The CDR3 sequence is 12 residues long.